Listed below are T cell receptor beta chains from one sample, sequenced in a study of cytomegalovirus exposure and HLA in healthy donors. Clones were sequenced by immunoSEQ multiplex PCR, and TCRdb holds only the in-frame ones, with some missing. The sample yields fewer than 200,000 clones, 65% to 85% seen once. Sequencing was done on a sample of PBMCs. These receptors came from a woman between 18 and 29 years old in good health and CMV-seropositive. Each CDR3 is given with its conserved first and last residue. The order of the fields is D gene, V gene, J gene, clone size, CDR3 DNA, CDR3 protein. A D gene is named only where the DNA matches it firmly. The size entry is marked missing in some rows and otherwise reads once, few, many or a size class.

>TRBD2|TRBV19|TRBJ2-2|.
TGTGCCAGTAAGGAGGGACTAGGATATCTCGGGGAGCTGTTTTTT
CASKEGLGYLGELFF
>.|TRBV7-2|TRBJ2-3|.
TGTGCCAGCAGCCCGGTACCCTCGCCCACAGATACGCAGTATTTT
CASSPVPSPTDTQYF
>.|TRBV6-6|TRBJ1-1|.
TGTGCCAGCAGTTACAGTGGCGGATCCACTGAAGCTTTCTTT
CASSYSGGSTEAFF
>.|TRBV29-1|TRBJ2-3|once
TGCAGCATCCTAGAGGGCGGGGATACGCAGTATTTT
CSILEGGDTQYF
>.|TRBV6-5|TRBJ2-7|.
TGTGCCAGCAGCGAGGGGGGGACAGGCGCTTACGAGCAGTACTTC
CASSEGGTGAYEQYF
>TRBD2|TRBV7-2|TRBJ2-1|.
TGTGCCAGCAGCTTGATAGTTGCGGGGGTCAATGAGCAGTTCTTC
CASSLIVAGVNEQFF
>TRBD1|TRBV5-1|TRBJ1-3|.
TGCGCCAGCAGCCCAGTGACAGGGGCAAGAAACACCATATATTTT
CASSPVTGARNTIYF
>.|TRBV5-1|TRBJ2-7|.
TGCGCCAGCAGCCTTCCGGGACAAGGGAACTACGAGCAGTACTTC
CASSLPGQGNYEQYF
>.|TRBV5-1|TRBJ1-1|.
TGCGCCAGCAGCTTCGCACGAATGGCTTACACTGAAGCTTTCTTT
CASSFARMAYTEAFF
>.|TRBV10-2|TRBJ1-3|.
TGCGCCAGCAGTGAGACAGGGAGAAACACCATATATTTT
CASSETGRNTIYF
>TRBD2|TRBV5-1|TRBJ2-1|.
TGCGCCAGCAGCTCTACCCGTAGCGGGGGGTCGAACAATGAGCAGTTCTTC
CASSSTRSGGSNNEQFF
>.|TRBV6-5|TRBJ2-7|.
TGTGCCAGCAGTTACTCCGGAGGGCCCTACGAGCAGTACTTC
CASSYSGGPYEQYF
>TRBD1|TRBV4-1|TRBJ1-4|.
TGCGCCAGCAGCCGCGCAACCGGGACAGGGGGCGGGAAACTGTTTTTT
CASSRATGTGGGKLFF
>.|TRBV28|TRBJ2-7|.
TGTGCCAGCAGTTTAATATTCGGGCGTGGGGCTGGCTACGAGCAGTACTTC
CASSLIFGRGAGYEQYF
>.|TRBV4-1|TRBJ2-3|.
TGCGCCAGCAGCCAAGGCCGGTCCACGGATACGCAGTATTTT
CASSQGRSTDTQYF
>TRBD1|TRBV19|TRBJ1-4|.
TGTGCCAGTAGGGGGACAGATGAAAAACTGTTTTTT
CASRGTDEKLFF
>TRBD2|TRBV7-9|TRBJ2-3|.
TGTGCCAGCAGCCCCCCGGGAGGGGCCGAAACTGATACGCAGTATTTT
CASSPPGGAETDTQYF
>.|TRBV5-6|TRBJ1-1|once
TGTGCCAGCAGCTTGGAGGGGGGGACATTGGCGAACACTGAAGCTTTCTTT
CASSLEGGTLANTEAFF
>.|TRBV6-5|TRBJ1-2|few
TGTGCCAGCAGTTATAATGGCTACACCTTC
CASSYNGYTF
>.|TRBV2|TRBJ2-4|.
TGTGCCAGCAGGGGAGCAGCCGTAGCCAAAAACATTCAGTACTTC
CASRGAAVAKNIQYF
>.|TRBV19|TRBJ1-5|.
TGTGCCAGTAGTGGAGTTAATTGGGGCAATCAGCCCCAGCATTTT
CASSGVNWGNQPQHF
>.|TRBV5-1|TRBJ2-2|.
TGCGCCAGCAGCTTGGATGGACTTAACACCGGGGAGCTGTTTTTT
CASSLDGLNTGELFF
>.|TRBV5-1|TRBJ2-3|.
TGCGCCAGCGCCACGGGGTTTCGCACAGATACGCAGTATTTT
CASATGFRTDTQYF
>TRBD1|TRBV2|TRBJ2-5|.
TGTGCCAGCAGCCGCGACAGGGCCACGGAGACCCAGTACTTC
CASSRDRATETQYF
>TRBD1|TRBV6-5|TRBJ1-2|.
TGTGCCAGCAGTTACTCACGGGACAGTCGTTATGGCTACACCTTC
CASSYSRDSRYGYTF
>.|TRBV29-1|TRBJ2-6|.
TGCAGCGTTGGAGGCCCGGGCAGGGGGGCTGGGGCCAACGTCCTGACTTTC
CSVGGPGRGAGANVLTF
>TRBD2|TRBV5-6|TRBJ2-1|once
TGTGCCAGCACCGCCGGACTAGCGGCATACAATGAGCAGTTCTTC
CASTAGLAAYNEQFF
>.|TRBV6-1|TRBJ2-5|.
TGTGCCAGGGGGAGGGGGGAGTTGAGGGAGACCCAGTACTTC
CARGRGELRETQYF
>.|TRBV2|TRBJ1-5|once
TGTGCCAGCAGTGTTAGCCAGTATAGCAATCAGCCCCAGCATTTT
CASSVSQYSNQPQHF
>.|TRBV19|TRBJ2-1|few
TGTGCCAGTAGTGTGACTAGCTCCTACAATGAGCAGTTCTTC
CASSVTSSYNEQFF
>TRBD2|TRBV2|TRBJ2-1|.
TGTGCCAGCAGTGGGGCTAGCGGGGGCCATGAGCAGTTCTTC
CASSGASGGHEQFF
>.|TRBV6-5|TRBJ1-6|many
TGTGCCAGCAGGGGAAGGGGCTCCTATAATTCACCCCTCCACTTT
CASRGRGSYNSPLHF
>.|TRBV5-1|TRBJ1-5|.
TGCGCCAGCAGCTTGGCAGGGGTTTGGAATCAGCCCCAGCATTTT
CASSLAGVWNQPQHF
>TRBD1|TRBV27|TRBJ1-2|.
TGTGCCAGCAGTTTAAAAGCCCCCGGGACAGGGTTTGGCTACACCTTC
CASSLKAPGTGFGYTF
>.|TRBV29-1|TRBJ2-3|.
TGCAGCGTTGTTAGCGGACTCACAGATACGCAGTATTTT
CSVVSGLTDTQYF
>TRBD1|TRBV15|TRBJ2-3|.
TGTGCCACCGGGGACAGGGCATCTGGAGATACGCAGTATTTT
CATGDRASGDTQYF
>.|TRBV7-2|TRBJ2-7|.
TGTGCCAGCAGCTCCGGAGCGGAGCGAATCTACGAGCAGTACTTC
CASSSGAERIYEQYF